The rows below give T cell receptor beta chains drawn from one sample of a study of T cell repertoires in cytomegalovirus infection. TCRdb reprocessed the reads with MiXCR, giving one entry per CDR3 protein. This repertoire shows 250,000 to 300,000 distinct CDR3 sequences, about 13% found once; its top ten account for around 9.5%. The sample consisted of PBMCs. Receptor source: a human donor in good health (CMV status not recorded). Some clones in this sample may be carry-over from other donors' samples. CDR3s leave out the opening cysteine and the closing phenylalanine or tryptophan. A D gene is named only where the DNA matches it firmly.

J: TRBJ2-3; V: TRBV7-8; D: NA; CDR3: ASSLGVSTDTQY
J: TRBJ2-2; V: TRBV11-3; D: TRBD1; CDR3: ASSLAGQGPGELF
J: TRBJ2-2; V: TRBV7-2; D: TRBD2; CDR3: ASSLNLRLAGGLTNTGELF
J: TRBJ2-5; V: TRBV6-6; D: TRBD2; CDR3: ASRPPLAGQETQY
J: TRBJ2-3; V: TRBV20-1; D: NA; CDR3: SAPERQISTDTQY
J: TRBJ2-1; V: TRBV20-1; D: TRBD2; CDR3: SATSGTSGKVEQF
J: TRBJ1-1; V: TRBV20-1; D: NA; CDR3: SARMGPNTEAF
J: TRBJ2-1; V: TRBV11-3; D: NA; CDR3: ASSSGLSPNEQF
J: TRBJ2-7; V: TRBV5-5; D: TRBD2; CDR3: ASSKGTSVAYEQY
J: TRBJ2-4; V: TRBV14; D: NA; CDR3: ASSQGLADKNIQY
J: TRBJ2-7; V: TRBV4-2; D: TRBD2; CDR3: ASSTLAGDSYEQY
J: TRBJ1-1; V: TRBV28; D: NA; CDR3: ASRKVGEAF
J: TRBJ2-1; V: TRBV6-2/TRBV6-3; D: NA; CDR3: ASSYWNLGNEQF
J: TRBJ2-1; V: TRBV7-9; D: TRBD2; CDR3: ASNLGLAGDEQF
J: TRBJ1-2; V: TRBV28; D: NA; CDR3: ASMPHRANYGYT
J: TRBJ2-7; V: TRBV29-1; D: TRBD2; CDR3: SARTSGEGEQY
J: TRBJ2-5; V: TRBV10-3; D: NA; CDR3: AIRTNQETQY
J: TRBJ2-3; V: TRBV27; D: NA; CDR3: ASSLSRGGDTDTQY
J: TRBJ1-5; V: TRBV28; D: NA; CDR3: ASSPREETYSNQPQH
J: TRBJ1-6; V: TRBV20-1; D: TRBD1; CDR3: SAPLGTGNSPLH
J: TRBJ2-2; V: TRBV5-4; D: TRBD2; CDR3: ASSLALAGGGNTGELF
J: TRBJ2-3; V: TRBV5-1; D: TRBD1; CDR3: ASSSRTGSDTQY
J: TRBJ2-7; V: TRBV6-2/TRBV6-3; D: NA; CDR3: ASRAARDGYEQY
J: TRBJ2-2; V: TRBV7-9; D: TRBD2; CDR3: ASSFSSGITGELF
J: TRBJ2-3; V: TRBV2; D: TRBD2; CDR3: ASIGTKRTDTQY
J: TRBJ2-7; V: TRBV10-3; D: TRBD1; CDR3: AISEVRDRGGEQY
J: TRBJ2-7; V: TRBV6-2/TRBV6-3; D: NA; CDR3: ASSRTSGTSGGEQY
J: TRBJ1-2; V: TRBV7-4; D: NA; CDR3: ASKRRGPYGYT
J: TRBJ2-1; V: TRBV28; D: TRBD2; CDR3: ASSPGTRGNEQF
J: TRBJ1-6; V: TRBV6-5; D: NA; CDR3: ASRWTDLGSPLH
J: TRBJ2-1; V: TRBV12-3/TRBV12-4; D: NA; CDR3: ASRSGPHEQF
J: TRBJ2-3; V: TRBV9; D: NA; CDR3: ASSVESGPPDTQY
J: TRBJ2-7; V: TRBV7-6; D: NA; CDR3: ASSLRSAYEQY
J: TRBJ2-1; V: TRBV5-5; D: NA; CDR3: ASRAGPIGDSEQL
J: TRBJ1-5; V: TRBV6-2/TRBV6-3; D: NA; CDR3: ASSRALNSNQPQH
J: TRBJ2-7; V: TRBV4-3; D: NA; CDR3: ASSHGQTYEQY
J: TRBJ1-2; V: TRBV6-2/TRBV6-3; D: NA; CDR3: ASSPWDSSNYGYT
J: TRBJ2-2; V: TRBV10-3; D: TRBD1; CDR3: AISESQQGTGELF
J: TRBJ1-5; V: TRBV4-1; D: TRBD1; CDR3: ASSRYRDRDYQPQH
J: TRBJ1-6; V: TRBV12-3/TRBV12-4; D: NA; CDR3: ASTEVFDSPLH